This T cell receptor beta chain was retrieved from a study of patients and donors after allogeneic stem cell transplantation. CDR3 length: 13 amino acids. Germline V lookup: CDR1 MNHEY, CDR2 SVGEGT. After removal of 6 bases from V and 9 bases from J, the junction contained 8 bases not matched to a gene. One entry per CDR3 protein, called by TCRdb with MiXCR from the RT-PCR reads. The profile shows some 21,000 distinct CDR3 sequences, around 31% of them singletons. This clonotype was detected many times. The V and J genes are TRBV6-2 or TRBV6-3 and TRBJ1-5; TRBD1 matches 7 bases. Sample: blood, either unsorted or a sorted T cell fraction (not recorded which). The clonotype was recovered from a human donor who was either an allogeneic HSCT recipient or a stem cell or donor lymphocyte infusion donor (not recorded which). It is not recorded whose cells these are; they may come from a transplant donor. CDR3 DNA: TGTGCCAGCAGACCCGGACAGGCTGGGCCCCAGCATTTT. Amino acid sequence: CASRPGQAGPQHF.